This TCR beta chain was captured by sequencing in a study of blood T cell repertoires in COVID-19 (dated by TCRdb to about 2020). Study-wide context: Samples from collaborators originated in the United States, Italy and Spain and spanned both the acute and convalescent phases of COVID-19. The prospective study material was composed of cDNA or gDNA derived from T cells, B-cell-depleted T cells, or PBMCs. Subjects who had been exposed to COVID-19, were actively infected with it, or had recovered from it provided the deeply sampled blood TCRbeta repertoires that made up the dataset. The repertoires were released in a freely available public database intended as a resource for research on the immune response to SARS-CoV-2. Samples were obtained from the ongoing ImmuneRACE study (first 160 participants) and from some 1,300 subjects provided by 6 global collaborators. The sample metadata nearly always contained a de-identified subject ID, COVID-19 status, age in years and sex. Where HLA class I and class II types were available, the types were taken from metadata supplied by the sample provider, not from assay-based typing. The investigation overall reported the following: The quantity of clinical and demographic metadata differed by source and by participant and was supplied without curation.

Samples from volunteer blood donors who had recovered from COVID-19 were contributed by a second Seattle source. The collaborating institutions used their own protocols to collect whole blood in K2EDTA tubes. For TCRbeta analysis, collaborators shipped samples as frozen whole blood, isolated PBMCs, or DNA extracted from either of those sample types. TCRbeta CDR3 regions were amplified from genomic DNA using the immunoSEQ Assay, a bias-controlled multiplex PCR. As for the original processing: The number of nucleated cells in each sample was estimated by amplification of reference gene primers within the assay. To quantify the absolute abundance of each unique TCRbeta CDR3 rearrangement, sequence reads were collapsed and filtered. Productive Simpson clonality was computed per sample as the square root of Simpson's diversity index over productive rearrangements. TCRdb stores this immuneACCESS table with in-frame sequences only. Part of the clones is absent; in the studies checked, under half of the shortfall reflects unresolved V genes, and no reason is known for the rest. For V, J and clone size, that table is used; D and trimming come from the DNA. Within this sample are over 150,000 clones, with roughly 89% of them counted one time only. 0.88% of the sample goes to the ten largest clones.

A remark on this clone: Which antigen it targets is not known. One base away there is no much larger clone; base qualities are not given.

Trimming leaves V shorter by 6 bases and J shorter by 5 bases, with the junction holding 9 bases beyond the gene matches. CDR1 and CDR2 were assigned from the germline V gene (reference sequence) as MNHNY and SVGAGI. From the cysteine up to the phenylalanine, the CDR3 has a length of 15 residues. Only the CDR3 region is kept as DNA, spanning 45 bases read in frame from base 1. The sequenced sample consisted of peripheral blood. The receptor's source is a young woman who had recovered from COVID-19. The rearrangement joined TRBV6-6 to TRBJ1-4; TRBD1 fits 7 bases in the junction. The CDR3 in this case is CASRDETGLNEKLFF. The bases read TGTGCCAGCAGAGACGAGACAGGGTTGAATGAAAAACTGTTTTTT.